Ten or more counts support the clone carrying this TCR beta chain. Its antigen is not known. These data belong to a study of early T cells in non-severe SARS-CoV-2 infection. Study-level background: Chains were not paired, and sequencing was done on bulk RNA from unsorted whole blood.

General study findings and limits: VDJdb-based annotation leaned toward anti-spike CD8 responses and missed private and CD4 specificities.

Trimming removed 5 bases at V and 5 bases at J, with 12 bases between. The CDR3 runs 13 residues. Germline V CDR1 and CDR2: LGHDT, YNNKEL (reference sequence). Separate cDNA molecules each had unique molecular identifiers attached to them. TCRdb ran MiXCR on the 5' RACE reads and lists one entry per CDR3 protein. The data show 35,000 or so distinct CDR3 sequences, over 4.5% seen once. The clonotype was recovered from an adult who was a healthcare worker with PCR-confirmed SARS-CoV-2 infection or an uninfected control (not recorded which). The chain has TRBV3-1 and TRBJ1-2, with D unclear. The sequenced sample was whole blood. As DNA, the CDR3 is TGTGCCAGCAGCAATCGACTGCTATATGGCTACACCTTC. Its translation: CASSNRLLYGYTF.